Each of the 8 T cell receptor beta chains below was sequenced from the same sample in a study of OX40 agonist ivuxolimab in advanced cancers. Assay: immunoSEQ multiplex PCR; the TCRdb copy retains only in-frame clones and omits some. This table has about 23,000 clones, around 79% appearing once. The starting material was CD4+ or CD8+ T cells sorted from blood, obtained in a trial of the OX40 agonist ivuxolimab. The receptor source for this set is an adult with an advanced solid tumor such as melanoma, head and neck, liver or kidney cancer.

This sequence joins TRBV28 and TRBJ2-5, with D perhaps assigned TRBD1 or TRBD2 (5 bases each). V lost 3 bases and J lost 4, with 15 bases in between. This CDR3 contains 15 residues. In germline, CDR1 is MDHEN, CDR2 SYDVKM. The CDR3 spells CASSLQGAGGETQYF. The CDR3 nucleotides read TGTGCCAGCAGTTTGCAGGGTGCGGGCGGAGAGACCCAGTACTTC.

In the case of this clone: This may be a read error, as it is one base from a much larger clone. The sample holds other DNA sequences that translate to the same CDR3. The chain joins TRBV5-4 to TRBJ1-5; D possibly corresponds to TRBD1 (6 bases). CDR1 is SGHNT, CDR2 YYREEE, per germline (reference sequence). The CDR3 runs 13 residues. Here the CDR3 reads CASSFQGNQPQHF. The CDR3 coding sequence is TGTGCCAGCAGCTTTCAGGGGAATCAGCCCCAGCACTTT.

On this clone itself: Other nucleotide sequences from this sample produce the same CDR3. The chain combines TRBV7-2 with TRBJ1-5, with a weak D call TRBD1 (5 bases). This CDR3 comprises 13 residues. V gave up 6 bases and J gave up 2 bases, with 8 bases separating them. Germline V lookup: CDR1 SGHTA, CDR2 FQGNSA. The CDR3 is CASSKGGNQPQHF. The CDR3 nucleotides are TGTGCCAGCAGTAAAGGGGGCAATCAGCCCCAGCATTTT. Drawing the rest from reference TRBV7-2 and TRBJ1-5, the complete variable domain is GAGVSQSPSNKVTEKGKDVELRCDPISGHTALYWYRQSLGQGLEFLIYFQGNSAPDKSGLPSDRFSAERTGGSVSTLTIQRTQQEDSAVYLCASSKGGNQPQHFGDGTRLSIL.

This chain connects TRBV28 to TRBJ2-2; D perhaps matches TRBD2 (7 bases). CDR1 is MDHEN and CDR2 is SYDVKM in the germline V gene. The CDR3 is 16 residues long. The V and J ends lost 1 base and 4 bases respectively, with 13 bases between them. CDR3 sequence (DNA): TGTGCCAGCAGTTTATTTAGGAGGGGGGGCACCGGGGAGCTGTTTTTT. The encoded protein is CASSLFRRGGTGELFF.

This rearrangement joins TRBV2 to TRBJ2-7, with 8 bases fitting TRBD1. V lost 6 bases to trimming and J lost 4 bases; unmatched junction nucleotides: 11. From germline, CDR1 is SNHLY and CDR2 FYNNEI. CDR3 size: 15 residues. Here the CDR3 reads CASRFGTGSVYEQYF. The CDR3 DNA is TGTGCCAGCAGATTCGGGACAGGATCCGTTTACGAGCAGTACTTC.

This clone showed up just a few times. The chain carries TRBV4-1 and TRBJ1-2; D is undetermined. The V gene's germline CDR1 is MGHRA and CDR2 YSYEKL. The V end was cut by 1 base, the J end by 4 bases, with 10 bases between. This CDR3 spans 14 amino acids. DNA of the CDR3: TGCGCCAGCAGCCAAGTTGGAGGATTCTATGGCTACACCTTC. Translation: CASSQVGGFYGYTF.

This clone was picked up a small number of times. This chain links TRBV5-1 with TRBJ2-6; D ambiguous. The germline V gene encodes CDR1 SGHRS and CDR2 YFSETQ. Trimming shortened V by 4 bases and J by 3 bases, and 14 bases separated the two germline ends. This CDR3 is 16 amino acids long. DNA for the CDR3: TGCGCCAGCAGCGGCACCCTATTGGGTGGGGCCAACGTCCTGACTTTC. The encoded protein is CASSGTLLGGANVLTF.

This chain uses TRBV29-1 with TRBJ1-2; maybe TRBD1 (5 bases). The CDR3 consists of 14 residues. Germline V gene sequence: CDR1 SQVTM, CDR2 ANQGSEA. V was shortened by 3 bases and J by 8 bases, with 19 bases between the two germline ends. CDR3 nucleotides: TGCAGCGTTGAGGCAGGGACGGGTGTCTACGGCTACACCTTC. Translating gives CSVEAGTGVYGYTF.